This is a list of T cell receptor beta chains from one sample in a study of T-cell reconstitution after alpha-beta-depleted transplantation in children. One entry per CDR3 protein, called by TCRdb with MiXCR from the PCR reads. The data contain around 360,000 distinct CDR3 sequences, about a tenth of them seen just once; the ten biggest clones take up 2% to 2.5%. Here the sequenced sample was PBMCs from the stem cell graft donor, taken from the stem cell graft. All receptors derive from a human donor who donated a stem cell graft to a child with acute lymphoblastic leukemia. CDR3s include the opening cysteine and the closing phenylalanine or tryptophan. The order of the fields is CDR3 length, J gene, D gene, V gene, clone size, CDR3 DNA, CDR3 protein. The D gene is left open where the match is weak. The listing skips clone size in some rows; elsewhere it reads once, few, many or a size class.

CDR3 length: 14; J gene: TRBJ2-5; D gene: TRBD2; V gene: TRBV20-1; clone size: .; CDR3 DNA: TGCAGTGCTAGCCGGGGACTAGTGCAAGAGACCCAGTACTTC; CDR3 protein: CSASRGLVQETQYF
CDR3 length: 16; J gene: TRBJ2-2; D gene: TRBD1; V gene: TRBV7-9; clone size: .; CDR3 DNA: TGTGCCAGCAGCTCAACAGGGGGCCTTAACACCGGGGAGCTGTTTTTT; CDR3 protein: CASSSTGGLNTGELFF
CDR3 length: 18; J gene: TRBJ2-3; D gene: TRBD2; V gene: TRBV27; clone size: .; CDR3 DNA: TGTGCCAGCAGTTTAGGTCCCCGCAGACTAGCGGGAGTGGATACGCAGTATTTT; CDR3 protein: CASSLGPRRLAGVDTQYF
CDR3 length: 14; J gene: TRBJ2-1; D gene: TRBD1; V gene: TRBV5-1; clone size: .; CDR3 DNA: TGCGCCAGCAGCTCCCAGGGGGCAGTCAATGAGCAGTTCTTC; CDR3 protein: CASSSQGAVNEQFF
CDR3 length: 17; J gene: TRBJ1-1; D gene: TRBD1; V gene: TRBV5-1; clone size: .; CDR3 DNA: TGCGCCAGCATCCCGGGACAGGGGGCGTTTTTAAACACTGAAGCTTTCTTT; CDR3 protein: CASIPGQGAFLNTEAFF
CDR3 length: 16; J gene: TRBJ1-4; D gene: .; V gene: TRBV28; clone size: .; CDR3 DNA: TGTGCCAGCAGTCCAACCCTAGGAGCAACTAATGAAAAACTGTTTTTT; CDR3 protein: CASSPTLGATNEKLFF
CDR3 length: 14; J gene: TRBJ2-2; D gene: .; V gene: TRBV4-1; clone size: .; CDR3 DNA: TGCGCCAGCAGCCCGGGACATCCCACCGGGGAGCTGTTTTTT; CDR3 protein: CASSPGHPTGELFF
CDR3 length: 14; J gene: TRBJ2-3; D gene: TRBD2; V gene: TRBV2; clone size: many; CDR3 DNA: TGTGCCAGCAGTGACAGCGGGAGGGCCGATCGGCAGTATTTT; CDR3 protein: CASSDSGRADRQYF
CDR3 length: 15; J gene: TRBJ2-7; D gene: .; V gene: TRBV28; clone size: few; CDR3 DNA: TGTGCCAGCAGTTTAGGGGGGGCGAGCTCCTACGAGCAGTACTTC; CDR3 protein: CASSLGGASSYEQYF
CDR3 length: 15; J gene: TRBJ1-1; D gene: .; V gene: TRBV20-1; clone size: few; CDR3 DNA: TGCAGTGCCCCCCTCAGGGGCTGGTACCTCACTGAAGCTTTCTTT; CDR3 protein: CSAPLRGWYLTEAFF
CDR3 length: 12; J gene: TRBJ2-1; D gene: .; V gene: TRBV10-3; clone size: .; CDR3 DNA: TGTGCCACAGGGGCAGGCGGCCCTGAGCAGTTCTTC; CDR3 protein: CATGAGGPEQFF
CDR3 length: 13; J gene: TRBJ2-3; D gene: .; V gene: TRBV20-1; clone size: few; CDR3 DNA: TGCAGTGCGTCGGCGTTAGAGAGTGATACGCAGTATTTT; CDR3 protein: CSASALESDTQYF
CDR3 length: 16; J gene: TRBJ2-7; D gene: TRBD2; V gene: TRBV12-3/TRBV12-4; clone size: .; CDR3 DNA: TGTGCCAGCAGTCATAGCGGGAGGGCCGTACCTTCCGAGCAGTACTTC; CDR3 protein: CASSHSGRAVPSEQYF
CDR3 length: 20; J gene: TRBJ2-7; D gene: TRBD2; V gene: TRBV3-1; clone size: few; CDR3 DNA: TGTGCCAGCAGCCAAGCCCATCGGATTAGCGGGAGTTTAGGGACCTACGAGCAGTACTTC; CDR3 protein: CASSQAHRISGSLGTYEQYF